Listed below are T cell receptor beta chains from one sample, sequenced in a study of CXCR3-negative and CXCR3-positive naive CD8 T cells. TCRdb reanalyzed the 5' RACE reads, giving one entry per CDR3 protein sequence and no DNA. This table holds around 140,000 distinct CDR3 sequences. Sequenced: naive CXCR3+ CD8+ T cells from blood. The source is a human donor in good health. Some clones in this sample may be carry-over from other donors' samples. Each CDR3 is given with its conserved first and last residue.

J gene | V gene | CDR3 protein
TRBJ1-2 | TRBV19 | CASRMGPKFYGYTF
TRBJ2-3 | TRBV28 | CASSPPGLAGIDTDTQYF
TRBJ2-1 | TRBV27 | CASSSSFYNEQFF
TRBJ2-7 | TRBV19 | CASGQGTYEQYF
TRBJ2-1 | TRBV7-6 | CASSLAWGSSEGNEQFF
TRBJ1-2 | TRBV5-5 | CASSLRTGSNYGYTF
TRBJ2-1 | TRBV6-2/TRBV6-3 | CASSLAYEQFF
TRBJ2-7 | TRBV20-1 | CSAGQNYEQYF
TRBJ1-6 | TRBV2 | CASSETRDRRHSPLHF
TRBJ1-1 | TRBV29-1 | CSVAIVGNTEAFF
TRBJ2-7 | TRBV2 | CASSTPGTSGRLNEQYF
TRBJ2-2 | TRBV6-8 | CASPIGLPRNTGELFF
TRBJ2-7 | TRBV5-1 | CASRLGGAASYEQYF
TRBJ1-1 | TRBV7-2 | CASSFVDIMNTEAFF
TRBJ2-3 | TRBV29-1 | CSVEGTSGSMDTQYF
TRBJ2-1 | TRBV7-3 | CASSLGVSTGEYNEQFF
TRBJ2-5 | TRBV29-1 | CSVDQGAGETQYF
TRBJ2-1 | TRBV14 | CASSQYFRTLHGNEQFF
TRBJ1-6 | TRBV27 | CASSLRGVNYSPLHF
TRBJ2-7 | TRBV5-5 | CASSSGTSVTYEQYF
TRBJ2-7 | TRBV28 | CASSPANDPPEQYF
TRBJ2-7 | TRBV6-5 | CASSSPDRADEQYF
TRBJ1-2 | TRBV7-9 | CASSSLPGTEDYGYTF
TRBJ2-7 | TRBV11-3 | CASSLRRWLYEQYF
TRBJ2-1 | TRBV9 | CASSPDGTKQFF
TRBJ1-1 | TRBV28 | CASTNRPVTEAFF
TRBJ2-1 | TRBV4-1 | CASSRGVLNEQFF